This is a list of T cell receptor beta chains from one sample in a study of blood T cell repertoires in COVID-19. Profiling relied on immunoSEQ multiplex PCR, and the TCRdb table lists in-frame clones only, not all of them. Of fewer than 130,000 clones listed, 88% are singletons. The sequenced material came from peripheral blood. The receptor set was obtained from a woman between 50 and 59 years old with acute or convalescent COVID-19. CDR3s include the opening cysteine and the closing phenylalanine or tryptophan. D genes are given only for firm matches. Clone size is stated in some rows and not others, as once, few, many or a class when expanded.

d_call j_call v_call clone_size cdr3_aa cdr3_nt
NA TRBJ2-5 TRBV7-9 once CASSLFQMETQYF TGTGCCAGCAGCTTGTTTCAGATGGAGACCCAGTACTTC
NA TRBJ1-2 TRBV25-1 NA CASSAQGYGYTF TGTGCCAGCAGCGCACAGGGCTATGGCTACACCTTC
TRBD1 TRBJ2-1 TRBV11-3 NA CASSLRQGTYNEQFF TGTGCCAGCAGCTTGAGACAGGGGACCTACAATGAGCAGTTCTTC
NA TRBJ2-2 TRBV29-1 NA CSVDAAGTGELFF TGCAGCGTTGACGCGGCCGGCACCGGGGAGCTGTTTTTT
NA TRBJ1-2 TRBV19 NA CASSTRGFGYTF TGTGCCAGTAGTACCCGGGGGTTTGGCTACACCTTC
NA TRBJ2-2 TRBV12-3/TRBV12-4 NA CASSARIAGELFF TGTGCCAGCAGTGCTAGGATCGCCGGGGAGCTGTTTTTT
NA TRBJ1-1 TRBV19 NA CASSPMPGMNTEAFF TGTGCCAGTAGCCCCATGCCGGGGATGAACACTGAAGCTTTCTTT
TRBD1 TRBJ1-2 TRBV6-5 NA CASRALTGEDGYTF TGTGCCAGCAGGGCTTTGACAGGGGAGGATGGCTACACCTTC
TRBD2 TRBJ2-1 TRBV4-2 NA CASSQWGTSGSDNEQFF TGTGCCAGCAGCCAATGGGGGACTAGCGGGAGTGACAATGAGCAGTTCTTC
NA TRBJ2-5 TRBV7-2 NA CASSLGGTSPKQETQYF TGTGCCAGCAGCTTAGGGGGGACAAGTCCGAAACAAGAGACCCAGTACTTC
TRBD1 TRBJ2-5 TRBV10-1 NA CASSDRGTGQETQYF TGCGCCAGCAGTGACCGCGGGACAGGCCAGGAGACCCAGTACTTC
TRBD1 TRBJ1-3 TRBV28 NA CASEGGLPGNTIYF TGTGCCAGCGAAGGGGGCTTACCCGGAAACACCATATATTTT
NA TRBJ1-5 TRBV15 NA CATSRDPKALGESDQPQHF TGTGCCACCAGCAGAGATCCGAAAGCCCTTGGGGAGTCGGATCAGCCCCAGCATTTT
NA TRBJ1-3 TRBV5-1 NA CASSLAGGSGNTIYF TGCGCCAGCAGCTTGGCGGGAGGGTCTGGAAACACCATATATTTT
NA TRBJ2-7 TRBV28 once CASRKGHHLSYEQYF TGTGCCAGCAGGAAAGGACACCACCTTTCCTACGAGCAGTACTTC
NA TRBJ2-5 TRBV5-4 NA CASSLGGAGGGETQYF TGTGCCAGCAGCTTGGGGGGAGCCGGTGGAGGGGAGACCCAGTACTTC
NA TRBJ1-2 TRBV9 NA CASSVGVNYGYTF TGTGCCAGCAGCGTAGGAGTAAACTATGGCTACACCTTC
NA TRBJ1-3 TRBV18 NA CASSPNRGGNTIYF TGTGCCAGCTCACCTAATAGGGGAGGAAACACCATATATTTT
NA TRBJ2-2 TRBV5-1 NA CASSSSRGPGVGELFF TGCGCCAGCAGCTCCTCGCGGGGGCCTGGGGTCGGGGAGCTGTTTTTT
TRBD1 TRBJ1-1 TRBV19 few CASRGTGGFSTEAFF TGTGCCAGTAGAGGGACAGGGGGATTTAGTACTGAAGCTTTCTTT
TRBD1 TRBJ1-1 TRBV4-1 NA CASSLGTGRDEAFF TGCGCCAGCAGCCTCGGGACAGGACGGGATGAAGCTTTCTTT
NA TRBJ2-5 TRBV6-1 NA CASSEARGISTQYF TGTGCCAGCAGTGAAGCGAGAGGAATTTCGACCCAGTACTTC
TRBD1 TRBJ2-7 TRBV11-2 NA CASSLVDFGTGAYEQYF TGTGCCAGCAGCTTAGTGGATTTCGGGACAGGGGCCTACGAGCAGTACTTC
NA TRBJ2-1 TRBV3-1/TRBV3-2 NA CASSGGRASSSYNEQFF TGTGCCAGCAGCGGGGGGAGAGCTTCAAGCTCCTACAATGAGCAGTTCTTC
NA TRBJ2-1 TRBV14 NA CASSPWTSSSYNEQFF TGTGCCAGCAGCCCTTGGACTTCTAGCTCCTACAATGAGCAGTTCTTC
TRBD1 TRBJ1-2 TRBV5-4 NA CASSLQGALSYGYTF TGTGCCAGCAGCTTGCAGGGGGCCCTCTCCTATGGCTACACCTTC
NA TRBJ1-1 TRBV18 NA CASSPLEFTEAFF TGTGCCAGCTCACCACTAGAGTTTACTGAAGCTTTCTTT
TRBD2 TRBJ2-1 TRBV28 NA CASSLPGLAGVEQFF TGTGCCAGCAGTCTTCCGGGACTAGCGGGAGTTGAGCAGTTCTTC
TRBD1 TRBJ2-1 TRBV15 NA CATSRGTGTLYNEQFF TGTGCCACCAGCAGAGGGACAGGGACTTTATACAATGAGCAGTTCTTC
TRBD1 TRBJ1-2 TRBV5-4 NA CASTSDRGFYGYTF TGTGCCAGCACCTCGGACAGGGGTTTCTATGGCTACACCTTC
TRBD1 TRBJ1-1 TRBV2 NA CASSAPGQDTEAFF TGTGCCAGCAGTGCCCCGGGACAGGACACTGAAGCTTTCTTT
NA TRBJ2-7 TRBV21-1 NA CASSKSEGDTYEQYF TGTGCCAGCAGCAAAAGCGAGGGGGACACCTACGAGCAGTACTTC
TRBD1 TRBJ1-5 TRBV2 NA CASSKTGLGQPQHF TGTGCCAGCAGTAAGACAGGGTTGGGACAGCCCCAGCATTTT
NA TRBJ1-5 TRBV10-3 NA CAISPDLRQPQHF TGTGCCATCAGTCCGGACTTAAGGCAGCCCCAGCATTTT
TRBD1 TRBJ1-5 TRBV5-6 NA CASSLALGQGDQPQHF TGTGCCAGCAGCTTGGCCTTGGGACAGGGGGATCAGCCCCAGCATTTT
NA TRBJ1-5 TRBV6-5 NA CASSRQAGGNQPQHF TGTGCCAGCAGTCGACAGGCAGGGGGCAATCAGCCCCAGCATTTT
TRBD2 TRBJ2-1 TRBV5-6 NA CASSLGGGEQFF TGTGCCAGCAGCTTGGGCGGGGGTGAGCAGTTCTTC
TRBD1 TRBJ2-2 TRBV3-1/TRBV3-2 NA CASSPGGTVTGELFF TGTGCCAGCAGCCCAGGGGGAACAGTCACCGGGGAGCTGTTTTTT
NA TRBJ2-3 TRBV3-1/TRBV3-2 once CASSQAPSRQYTQYF TGTGCCAGCAGCCAAGCGCCTAGTCGACAGTATACGCAGTATTTT
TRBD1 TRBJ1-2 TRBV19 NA CASISIDRANYGYTF TGTGCCAGTATAAGTATTGACAGGGCTAACTATGGCTACACCTTC
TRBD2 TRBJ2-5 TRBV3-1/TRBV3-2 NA CASSPRGLAGFQETQYF TGTGCCAGCAGCCCCCGTGGACTAGCGGGATTCCAAGAGACCCAGTACTTC
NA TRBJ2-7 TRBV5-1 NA CASSLDSPYEQYF TGCGCCAGCAGCTTGGACAGTCCCTACGAGCAGTACTTC
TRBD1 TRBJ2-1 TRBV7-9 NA CASSSGPGQNNEQFF TGTGCCAGCAGTTCGGGCCCGGGACAGAACAATGAGCAGTTCTTC
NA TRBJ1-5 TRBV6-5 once CASRQGNQPQHF TGTGCCAGTAGACAGGGCAATCAGCCCCAGCATTTT
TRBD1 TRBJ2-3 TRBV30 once CAWNLPGQSDTQYF TGTGCCTGGAACCTACCGGGACAGTCAGATACGCAGTATTTT
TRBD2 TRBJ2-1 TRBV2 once CASSATSGSYNEQFF TGTGCCAGCAGTGCCACTAGCGGCTCCTACAATGAGCAGTTCTTC
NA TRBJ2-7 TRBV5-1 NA CASSLAGAGVGEQYF TGCGCCAGCAGCTTGGCCGGCGCCGGGGTGGGCGAGCAGTACTTC